This TCR beta chain came from a study of blood T cell repertoires in COVID-19. Study overall: The United States, Italy and Spain supplied acute and convalescent COVID-19 samples. PBMCs, B-cell-depleted T cells, or T cells were the source of the cDNA or gDNA that made up the material.

With 1 base removed from V and 10 bases from J, the gap between germline ends came to 10 bases. The CDR3 consists of 12 residues. Germline V gene lookup returns CDR1 SEHNR and CDR2 FQNEAQ (reference sequence). Measured with immunoSEQ multiplex PCR; TCRdb has only the in-frame clones, and not every one. The repertoire includes 150,000 to 200,000 clones, 82% of them detected once, and around 8% sits in the top ten. Input material: peripheral blood. V is TRBV7-9 and J is TRBJ1-1; D might be TRBD1 (5 bases). This clonotype originated in a woman aged 55-69 years with COVID-19, enrolled during active disease. DNA of the CDR3: TGTGCCAGCAGCTTAGAAGGGGCAGGAGCTTTCTTT. This sequence encodes CASSLEGAGAFF.